These T cell receptor beta chains were read from a single sample in a study of technical replicates of blood from several donors. TCRdb's copy holds only in-frame clones and misses some; the assay was immunoSEQ multiplex PCR. Here the sample spans 60,000 or so clones, 87% being singletons. The sequencing sample was made of PBMCs. The receptors come from a human donor in good health. Some clones in this sample may be carry-over from other donors' samples. The CDR3 runs from the conserved cysteine through the conserved F or W. D genes are given only for firm matches. The size entry is marked missing in some rows and otherwise reads once, few, many or a size class.

>TRBV30|.|TRBD2|TRBJ2-5
TGTGCCTGGAGTGTAAAGGCTAGCGGTGGGGGGACCCAGTACTTC
CAWSVKASGGGTQYF
>TRBV30|.|TRBD2|TRBJ2-1
TGTGCCTGGATGGGGGGGCTAGCGGGAGACTACAATGAGCAGTTCTTC
CAWMGGLAGDYNEQFF
>TRBV5-4|.|TRBD2|TRBJ2-7
TGTGCCAGCAGCTTGGGACTAGCCCGCGAGCAGTACTTC
CASSLGLAREQYF
>TRBV10-3|.|.|TRBJ2-7
TGTGCCACCAGCGTCGGGGGCTACGAGCAGTACTTC
CATSVGGYEQYF
>TRBV4-3|.|.|TRBJ1-4
TGCGCCAGCAGCCAAGGGGCCACTGTTGAAAAACTGTTTTTT
CASSQGATVEKLFF
>TRBV4-2|.|.|TRBJ1-4
TGTGCCAGCAGCCAAGATGCGGGGTTCGATAATGAAAAACTGTTTTTT
CASSQDAGFDNEKLFF
>TRBV6-5|.|.|TRBJ2-5
TGTGCCAGCAGTTACTCGACATTCCAAGAGACCCAGTACTTC
CASSYSTFQETQYF
>TRBV4-2|.|TRBD1|TRBJ1-5
TGTGCCAGCAGCCAAGATCACAGGGGAGACCAGCCCCAGCATTTT
CASSQDHRGDQPQHF
>TRBV6-5|.|TRBD2|TRBJ2-5
TGTGCCAGCTCTCCAGGGAGCGGGAGAGAAGAGACCCAGTACTTC
CASSPGSGREETQYF
>TRBV7-9|.|.|TRBJ1-4
TGTGCCAGCAGTTCGCCCCAGGGGTTAACTGAAAAACTGTTTTTT
CASSSPQGLTEKLFF
>TRBV19|once|.|TRBJ2-2
TGTGCCAGTAGTATAGGGGACATGAACACCGGGGAGCTGTTTTTT
CASSIGDMNTGELFF
>TRBV28|.|.|TRBJ2-1
TGTGCCAGCAGGCCGCAAGACCCGGGGTTTAGGCAGTTCTTC
CASRPQDPGFRQFF
>TRBV7-9|few|TRBD1|TRBJ1-5
TGTGCCAGCAGCTCGGACAGGGAAACCTATAGCAATCAGCCCCAGCATTTT
CASSSDRETYSNQPQHF
>TRBV5-1|.|.|TRBJ1-1
TGCGCCAGCAGCTTGGAATTCGTCAGGGAAAATTTTAACACTGAAGCTTTCTTT
CASSLEFVRENFNTEAFF
>TRBV9|.|.|TRBJ2-5
TGTGCCAGCAGCGTAGGGGTTGGGGGGAAGGGAGAGACCCAGTACTTC
CASSVGVGGKGETQYF
>TRBV27|.|.|TRBJ2-1
TGTGCCAGCAGTTTATCGGGGGGTTACAATGAGCAGTTCTTC
CASSLSGGYNEQFF
>TRBV7-7|.|TRBD1|TRBJ2-7
TGTGCCAGCAGCCTTGACAGGGGGTACGAGCAGTACTTC
CASSLDRGYEQYF
>TRBV18|once|.|TRBJ1-1
TGTGCCAGCTCCTCGGGGGGGGTGAACACTGAAGCTTTCTTT
CASSSGGVNTEAFF